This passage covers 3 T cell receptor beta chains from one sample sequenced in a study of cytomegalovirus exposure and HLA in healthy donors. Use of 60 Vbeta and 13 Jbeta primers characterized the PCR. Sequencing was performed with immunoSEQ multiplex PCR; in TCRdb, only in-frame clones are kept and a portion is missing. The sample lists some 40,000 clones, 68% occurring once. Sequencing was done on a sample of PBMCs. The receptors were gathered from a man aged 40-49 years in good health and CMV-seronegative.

This chain's CDR3 is CASQDSFSYNEQFF. DNA for the CDR3: TGTGCCAGCCAAGACAGCTTCTCCTACAATGAGCAGTTCTTC. The chain uses TRBV28 and TRBJ2-1, with a tentative D call TRBD1 (5 bases). Germline V CDR1 and CDR2: MDHEN, SYDVKM. This CDR3 comprises 14 residues. The V end was cut by 8 bases, the J end by 0 bases, with 11 bases between.

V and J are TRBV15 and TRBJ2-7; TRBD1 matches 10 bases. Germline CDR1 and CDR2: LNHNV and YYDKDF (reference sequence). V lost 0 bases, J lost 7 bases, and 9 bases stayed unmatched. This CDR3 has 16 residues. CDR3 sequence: CATSRDLGTGAREQYF. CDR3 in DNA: TGTGCCACCAGCAGAGATCTTGGGACAGGGGCGCGGGAGCAGTACTTC.

CDR3 in amino acids: CASSYSGRGDGYTF. The CDR3 region has the DNA TGTGCCAGCAGTTACTCCGGGAGGGGGGATGGCTACACCTTC. The chain is built from TRBV6-5 and TRBJ1-2; the D gene is possibly TRBD1 (6 bases). CDR3 size: 14 residues. Per germline, CDR1 MNHEY and CDR2 SVGAGI. With 0 bases removed from V and 6 bases from J, the gap between germline ends came to 11 bases.